The 27 T cell receptor beta chains in this list originate from one sample, sequenced in a study of blood T cell repertoires in COVID-19. Data came from immunoSEQ multiplex PCR; TCRdb stores just in-frame clones and leaves some out. Of hundreds of thousands of clones in the sample, roughly 85% were seen once. The sequencing sample was made of PBMCs or T cells enriched from blood (not recorded which). The origin of the receptors is a young woman with acute COVID-19.

The rearrangement joins TRBV13 to TRBJ1-2, with TRBD1 as a possible D gene (6 bases). There are 15 residues in the CDR3. Trimming took 5 bases from V and 2 from J, leaving 15 bases between them. The germline gives CDR1 PRHDT, CDR2 FYEKMQ (reference sequence). CDR3 region: CASSPRTAYNYGYTF. The CDR3 bases are TGTGCCAGCAGCCCTAGGACAGCCTACAACTATGGCTACACCTTC. Combining the CDR3 with reference TRBV13 and TRBJ1-2 gives the whole variable domain AAGVIQSPRHLIKEKRETATLKCYPIPRHDTVYWYQQGPGQDPQFLISFYEKMQSDKGSIPDRFSAQQFSDYHSELNMSSLELGDSALYFCASSPRTAYNYGYTFGSGTRLTVV.

This chain connects TRBV27 to TRBJ2-3, with 7 nucleotides matching TRBD2. Looked up from germline, CDR1 is MNHEY and CDR2 is SMNVEV (reference sequence). This CDR3 spans 14 amino acids. The V and J ends lost 2 bases and 5 bases, in that order; junction bases with no gene match: 4. This chain's CDR3 is CASSLGLGVDTQYF. The CDR3 bases are TGTGCCAGCAGTTTAGGACTAGGGGTAGATACGCAGTATTTT.

V gene TRBV2 combines with J gene TRBJ1-1, with 10 bases fitting TRBD1. Germline-derived CDR1 and CDR2 are SNHLY and FYNNEI. The CDR3 covers 12 residues. The J segment lost 10 bases and the V segment lost 5 bases, leaving 4 bases of the junction unmatched. The chain's CDR3 is CASSPDRGRAFF. The CDR3 DNA follows: TGTGCCAGCAGTCCTGACAGGGGGCGAGCTTTCTTT.

The chain uses TRBV9 and TRBJ1-4; D gene unclear. This CDR3 spans 14 amino acids. Germline V gene sequence: CDR1 SGDLS, CDR2 YYNGEE. V was cut by 2 bases and J by 12 bases, with 17 bases left in between. In DNA form, the CDR3 reads TGTGCCAGCAGCGTCTCGATGGTACGGAGCGAACTGTTTTTT. Its translation: CASSVSMVRSELFF.

The chain has TRBV7-6 and TRBJ1-5; no reliable D call. Germline V gene sequence: CDR1 SGHVS, CDR2 FNYEAQ. Trimming took off 1 base at V and 2 bases at J, with 12 bases between the two ends. The CDR3 runs 16 residues. Here the CDR3 reads CASSLDSGSRNQPQHF. The CDR3 DNA reads TGTGCCAGCAGCTTAGATTCGGGGAGCCGCAATCAGCCCCAGCATTTT.

This chain's CDR3 is CASSWTEPTSYGYTF. CDR3 DNA sequence: TGCGCCAGCAGCTGGACAGAACCAACCTCCTATGGCTACACCTTC. The chain recombines TRBV5-1 with TRBJ1-2; a possible D gene is TRBD1 (6 bases). Germline assignment: CDR1 SGHRS and CDR2 YFSETQ. The V gene lost 3 bases and the J gene lost 4 bases, with 16 bases spanning the gap. The CDR3 consists of 15 residues. Looking up the rest from reference TRBV5-1 and TRBJ1-2 gives the full variable domain: KAGVTQTPRYLIKTRGQQVTLSCSPISGHRSVSWYQQTPGQGLQFLFEYFSETQRNKGNFPGRFSGRQFSNSRSEMNVSTLELGDSALYLCASSWTEPTSYGYTFGSGTRLTVV.

The CDR3 DNA follows: TGTGCCAGCAGCGAGGGTGCCGGGGAGCTGTTTTTT. Its translation: CASSEGAGELFF. The chain uses TRBV7-9 and TRBJ2-2; a weak D match, TRBD2 (5 bases). V lost 5 bases and J 6 bases, leaving 7 bases between the germline ends. CDR3 length: 12 residues. CDR1 is SEHNR and CDR2 is FQNEAQ in the germline V gene (reference sequence).

The gene calls are TRBV24-1 and TRBJ2-2; D gene unclear. CDR1 KGHDR and CDR2 SFDVKD come from the germline V gene. The CDR3 is 15 amino acids. Trimming stripped 3 bases from V and 5 bases from J, with 12 bases between. CDR3 amino acids: CATSDNRVSTGELFF. CDR3 nucleotide sequence: TGTGCCACCAGTGATAACCGGGTCTCTACCGGGGAGCTGTTTTTT.

This clone was counted once. The chain is built from TRBV6-1 and TRBJ1-2; D is uncertain. Trimming stripped 1 base from V and 0 bases from J, with 9 bases between. The germline V gene has CDR1 MNHNS and CDR2 SASEGT. CDR3 length: 15 amino acids. The CDR3 coding sequence is TGTGCCAGCAGTGAAGTGGCCAGCGCTAACTATGGCTACACCTTC. This gives the protein CASSEVASANYGYTF.

V usage is TRBV28 and J usage is TRBJ2-2; possible D gene TRBD1, 5 bases. Germline V gives CDR1 MDHEN, CDR2 SYDVKM. CDR3 length: 13 residues. Deletions cut 7 bases from V and 1 base from J, with 7 bases between. The CDR3 region has the DNA TGTGCCAGCATCGGACAGAACACCGGGGAGCTGTTTTTT. Translating it yields CASIGQNTGELFF.

V is TRBV11-3 and J is TRBJ2-3; D may be TRBD1 (5 bases). Germline CDR1 SGHNT, CDR2 YENEEA. This CDR3 has 14 amino acids. Trimming stripped 6 bases from V and 7 bases from J, with 17 bases between. CDR3 coding DNA: TGTGCCAGCAGTCCAGGTCTAAGGGGAAATACGCAGTATTTT. This encodes CASSPGLRGNTQYF.

V is TRBV27 and J is TRBJ2-7; 9 bases match TRBD1. V lost 5 bases to trimming and J lost 2 bases; unmatched junction nucleotides: 4. The length of the CDR3 is 14 residues. Germline loops: CDR1 MNHEY, CDR2 SMNVEV (reference sequence). CDR3 loop: CASSLGQGPYEQYF. As DNA, the CDR3 is TGTGCCAGCAGTCTGGGACAGGGACCCTACGAGCAGTACTTC.

In this sample, this clone turned up a few times. This chain links TRBV18 with TRBJ1-2; no clear D. The CDR3 has 11 amino acids. CDR1 and CDR2 from the germline V gene are KGHSH and LQKENI. With 3 bases removed from V and 5 bases from J, the gap between germline ends came to 4 bases. CDR3: CASSPNYGYTF. The CDR3 DNA follows: TGTGCCAGCTCACCCAATTATGGCTACACCTTC.

The chain recombines TRBV7-9 with TRBJ2-1; TRBD2 matches at 11 bases. CDR1 is SEHNR, CDR2 FQNEAQ, per germline (reference sequence). Germline trimming cut 4 bases from V and 1 base from J; bases unmatched to any gene: 3. The CDR3 spans 16 residues. In DNA form, the CDR3 reads TGTGCCAGCAGCTCGGGACTAGCGGAGTCCTACAATGAGCAGTTCTTC. Translated: CASSSGLAESYNEQFF. Full variable domain (missing parts from reference TRBV7-9 and TRBJ2-1): DTGVSQNPRHKITKRGQNVTFRCDPISEHNRLYWYRQTLGQGPEFLTYFQNEAQLEKSRLLSDRFSAERPKGSFSTLEIQRTEQGDSAMYLCASSSGLAESYNEQFFGPGTRLTVL.

A note on this clone: Additional DNA sequences in this sample encode the identical CDR3. V usage is TRBV19 and J usage is TRBJ2-1; no clear D. The germline V gene has CDR1 LNHDA and CDR2 SQIVND (reference sequence). This CDR3 spans 11 amino acids. V lost 7 bases to trimming and J lost 6 bases, with 7 bases between them. CDR3 in DNA: TGTGCCAGTAAGCGCGGCAATGAGCAGTTCTTC. It is translated as CASKRGNEQFF.

This clone was counted only a few times. The rearrangement links TRBV3-1 (or the pseudogene TRBV3-2) to TRBJ1-1, with D unclear. There are 14 residues in the CDR3. Germline values: CDR1 LGHDT, CDR2 YNNKEL (reference sequence). The V end lost 0 bases, the J end lost 1 base, and 6 bases lay between the germline ends. The CDR3 DNA reads TGTGCCAGCAGCCAAGATGAGGGGAACACTGAAGCTTTCTTT. It encodes CASSQDEGNTEAFF.

The rearrangement uses TRBV9 and TRBJ1-5, with D possibly being TRBD1 (6 bases). The CDR3 loop spans 14 amino acids. Trimming removed 4 bases from V and 3 bases from J, with 11 bases in between. Germline lookup yields CDR1 SGDLS and CDR2 YYNGEE. The CDR3 protein is CASSKQGFNQPQHF. The CDR3 bases are TGTGCCAGCAGCAAACAGGGATTCAATCAGCCCCAGCATTTT. The full variable domain, with the rest looked up from reference TRBV9 and TRBJ1-5, is DSGVTQTPKHLITATGQRVTLRCSPRSGDLSVYWYQQSLDQGLQFLIQYYNGEERAKGNILERFSAQQFPDLHSELNLSSLELGDSALYFCASSKQGFNQPQHFGDGTRLSIL.

This clone turned up a few times. The rearrangement joins TRBV5-1 to TRBJ1-2; 10 bases agree with TRBD1. The length of the CDR3 is 15 residues. Per the germline V gene, CDR1 is SGHRS and CDR2 is YFSETQ. With 0 bases clipped from V and 3 bases from J, the junction kept 2 bases outside the gene matches. The CDR3 here is CASSLGDRGHYGYTF. DNA of the CDR3: TGCGCCAGCAGCTTGGGGGACAGGGGTCACTATGGCTACACCTTC. Drawing the rest from reference TRBV5-1 and TRBJ1-2, the complete variable domain is KAGVTQTPRYLIKTRGQQVTLSCSPISGHRSVSWYQQTPGQGLQFLFEYFSETQRNKGNFPGRFSGRQFSNSRSEMNVSTLELGDSALYLCASSLGDRGHYGYTFGSGTRLTVV.

This clone occurred a few times. This chain joins TRBV28 and TRBJ1-5; 7 nucleotides align to TRBD1. The CDR3 extends over 14 amino acids. V trimming: 6 bases; J trimming: 4 bases; junction bases outside the gene matches: 6. Germline lookup yields CDR1 MDHEN and CDR2 SYDVKM. The CDR3 reads CASREQQGNQPQHF. The CDR3, as DNA: TGTGCCAGCAGAGAACAACAGGGGAATCAGCCCCAGCATTTT.

V is TRBV5-6 and J is TRBJ2-7; D possibly corresponds to TRBD1 (5 bases). In germline, CDR1 is SGHDT, CDR2 YYEEEE. V gave up 0 bases and J gave up 7 bases, with 11 bases separating them. The CDR3 is 13 residues long. The CDR3 DNA reads as TGTGCCAGCAGCTTGGGCAGGGTAGGAGAGCAGTACTTC. As protein: CASSLGRVGEQYF.

This sequence joins TRBV19 and TRBJ1-3; perhaps TRBD1 as D (5 bases). Germline V gene sequence: CDR1 LNHDA, CDR2 SQIVND (reference sequence). CDR3 size: 17 residues. V was clipped by 3 bases and J by 0 bases, with 15 bases between them. CDR3 sequence (DNA): TGTGCCAGTAGTATCTCAACGGGGGAGAACTCTGGAAACACCATATATTTT. Its translation is CASSISTGENSGNTIYF.

The chain employs TRBV6-2 or TRBV6-3 and TRBJ2-7, with 9 positions matching TRBD1. The germline gives CDR1 MNHEY, CDR2 SVGEGT. The CDR3 has 15 amino acids. J lost 1 base, V lost 6 bases, and 7 bases had no gene match. In DNA form, the CDR3 reads TGTGCCAGCAGCCGGGACAGGGTGAGTTCCTACGAGCAGTACTTC. Amino acid sequence: CASSRDRVSSYEQYF.

This clone occurred a few times. The junction departs from the called germline gene at one end, perhaps through a read error. This rearrangement joins TRBV7-2 to TRBJ1-1; tentative D call: TRBD1 (5 bases). This CDR3 region has 16 residues. Germline V gene data show CDR1 as SGHTA and CDR2 as FQGNSA. CDR3 DNA sequence: TGTGCCAGCAGTTTAGTCTCAGGCCAGGCGGGGGCTGAAGCTTTCTTT. As protein: CASSLVSGQAGAEAFF. Supplemented by reference TRBV7-2 and TRBJ1-1, the full variable domain reads GAGVSQSPSNKVTEKGKDVELRCDPISGHTALYWYRQSLGQGLEFLIYFQGNSAPDKSGLPSDRFSAERTGGSVSTLTIQRTQQEDSAVYLCASSLVSGQAGAEAFFGQGTRLTVV.

V usage is TRBV19 and J usage is TRBJ2-1, with TRBD2 matching over 11 bases. V lost 9 bases, J lost 5 bases, and 12 bases stayed unmatched. Germline CDR1 reads LNHDA; CDR2 reads SQIVND (reference sequence). The CDR3 spans 16 residues. DNA for the CDR3: TGTGCCAGCACGTGGGTAGCGGGAGGGACCCACAATGAGCAGTTCTTC. This encodes CASTWVAGGTHNEQFF.

This chain uses TRBV5-1 with TRBJ2-1, with 7 bases that match TRBD1. J was trimmed by 5 bases and V by 5 bases; bases with no gene match: 4. Germline V CDR1 and CDR2: SGHRS, YFSETQ. The CDR3 has 13 residues. The CDR3 sequence is CASSSGTDNEQFF. CDR3 DNA sequence: TGCGCCAGCAGTTCCGGGACAGACAATGAGCAGTTCTTC.

This clone was observed a handful of times. The rearrangement links TRBV7-9 to TRBJ1-1, with no clear D. CDR1 is SEHNR, CDR2 FQNEAQ, per germline (reference sequence). This CDR3 is 16 amino acids long. V shed 2 bases and J shed 2 bases, with 15 bases lying between them. The CDR3, as DNA: TGTGCCAGCAGCTTAAGCCTCGGACGGGGAAACACTGAAGCTTTCTTT. It codes for CASSLSLGRGNTEAFF.

The rearrangement joins TRBV10-2 to TRBJ2-1; D is possibly TRBD1 (6 bases). This CDR3 has 15 amino acids. CDR1 and CDR2 from the germline V gene are WSHSY and SAAADI. The V gene lost 8 bases and the J gene lost 0 bases, with 14 bases spanning the gap. The CDR3 nucleotides read TGCGCCAGCTTTCCAGGGGTCCTCTCCTACAATGAGCAGTTCTTC. Translated: CASFPGVLSYNEQFF.